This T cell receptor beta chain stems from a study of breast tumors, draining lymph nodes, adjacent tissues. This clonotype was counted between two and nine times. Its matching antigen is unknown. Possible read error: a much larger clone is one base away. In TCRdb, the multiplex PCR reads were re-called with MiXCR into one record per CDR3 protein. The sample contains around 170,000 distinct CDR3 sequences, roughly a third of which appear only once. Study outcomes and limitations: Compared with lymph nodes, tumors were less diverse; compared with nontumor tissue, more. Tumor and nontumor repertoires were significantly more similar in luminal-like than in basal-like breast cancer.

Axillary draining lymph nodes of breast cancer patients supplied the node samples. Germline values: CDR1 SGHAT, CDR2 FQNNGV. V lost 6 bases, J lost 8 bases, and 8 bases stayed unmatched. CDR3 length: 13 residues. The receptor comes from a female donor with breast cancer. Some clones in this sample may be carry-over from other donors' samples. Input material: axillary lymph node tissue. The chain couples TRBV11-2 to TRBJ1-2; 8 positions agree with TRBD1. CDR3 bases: TGTGCCAGCAGTTCGGACAGGGCTGCGGGCTACACCTTC. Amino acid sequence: CASSSDRAAGYTF.